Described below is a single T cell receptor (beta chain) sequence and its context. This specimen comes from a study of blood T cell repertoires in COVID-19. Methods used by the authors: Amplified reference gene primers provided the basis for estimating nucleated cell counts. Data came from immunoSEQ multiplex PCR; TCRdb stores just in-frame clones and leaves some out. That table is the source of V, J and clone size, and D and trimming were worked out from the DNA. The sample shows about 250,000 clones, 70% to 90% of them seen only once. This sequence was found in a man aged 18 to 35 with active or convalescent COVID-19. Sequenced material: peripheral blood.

DNA for the CDR3: TGTGCCAGCAGTCCGACGCTAGGTGAAAATTCACCCCTCCACTTT. It encodes CASSPTLGENSPLHF. The chain carries TRBV6-2 or TRBV6-3 and TRBJ1-6; D gene unclear. Germline V CDR1 and CDR2: MNHEY, SVGEGT. V was clipped by 5 bases and J by 7 bases, with 15 bases between them. The CDR3 loop spans 15 amino acids.